This T cell receptor (beta chain) was identified during a study of blood T cell repertoires in COVID-19. The overall study: The United States, Italy and Spain were the sources of the acute and convalescent COVID-19 samples. Sample material is recorded as cDNA or gDNA derived from T cells, B-cell-depleted T cells, or PBMCs.

In the original processing: Amplification of reference gene primers provided the estimated nucleated cell counts. Generated by immunoSEQ multiplex PCR, the TCRdb table keeps only in-frame clones and is missing some. That table is the source of V, J and clone size, and D and trimming were worked out from the DNA. This sample has 45,000 to 60,000 clones; around 86% occur once, and the top ten carry about 2%. Trimming removed 0 bases at V and 3 bases at J, with 12 bases between. Per the germline V gene, CDR1 is MGHRA and CDR2 is YSYEKL. CDR3 length: 15 residues. The clonotype originates from a woman aged 60 to 75 with acute or convalescent COVID-19. The sample comprised peripheral blood. This chain uses TRBV4-1 with TRBJ2-7; D unclear. The CDR3 protein is CASSQDWVGRYEQYF. The CDR3 region has the DNA TGCGCCAGCAGCCAAGATTGGGTTGGGCGCTACGAGCAGTACTTC.